Included here is one T cell receptor beta chain sequence, with context. Antigen: not known. PCR was performed using 60 Vbeta and 13 Jbeta primers. Sequenced by immunoSEQ multiplex PCR; TCRdb stores in-frame clones only, minus some. Listed are 100,000 to 150,000 clones; approximately 1.8% falls within the top ten. This sample is drawn from a study of cytomegalovirus exposure and HLA in healthy donors. Study-wide background: Within an early data release were 85 million or so unique TCRs drawn from HLA-typed donors. General study findings and limits: The productive fraction for most TCR beta V segments was about 90% or about 30% in an earlier analysis.

CDR3 length equals 17 residues. The chain employs TRBV12-2 and TRBJ2-1; the D segment call TRBD2 is taken from the table without a DNA check. TRBV12-2 is labeled a pseudogene. The TCR comes from a young man in good health and CMV-seronegative. Sequenced: PBMCs. CDR3 protein: CASRLLHIRNRDNEQFF. The CDR3 nucleotides are TGTGCAAGTCGCTTATTACATATTAGGAACCGGGACAATGAGCAGTTCTTC.